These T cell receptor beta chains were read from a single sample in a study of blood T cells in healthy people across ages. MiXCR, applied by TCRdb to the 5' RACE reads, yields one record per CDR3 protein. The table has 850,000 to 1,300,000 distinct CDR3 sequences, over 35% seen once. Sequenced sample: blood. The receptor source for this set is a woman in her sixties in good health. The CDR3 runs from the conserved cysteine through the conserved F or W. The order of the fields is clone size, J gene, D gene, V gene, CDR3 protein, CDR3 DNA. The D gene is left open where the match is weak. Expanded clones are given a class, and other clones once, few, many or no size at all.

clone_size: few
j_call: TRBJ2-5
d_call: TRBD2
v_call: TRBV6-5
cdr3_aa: CASSKQLAETQYF
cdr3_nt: TGTGCCAGCAGTAAGCAACTAGCGGAGACCCAGTACTTC

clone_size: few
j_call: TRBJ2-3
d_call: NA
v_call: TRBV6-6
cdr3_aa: CASSYPTGSLKPDTQYF
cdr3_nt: TGTGCCAGCAGTTACCCAACCGGCTCCCTAAAGCCGGATACGCAGTATTTT

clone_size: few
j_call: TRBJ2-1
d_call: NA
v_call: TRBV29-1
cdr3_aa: CSVYQVAIGNEQFF
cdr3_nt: TGCAGCGTTTATCAGGTGGCTATTGGCAATGAGCAGTTCTTC

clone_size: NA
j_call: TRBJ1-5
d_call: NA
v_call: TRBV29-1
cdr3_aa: CSAGLGDGNQPQHF
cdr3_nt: TGCAGCGCGGGGCTGGGGGATGGCAATCAGCCCCAGCATTTT

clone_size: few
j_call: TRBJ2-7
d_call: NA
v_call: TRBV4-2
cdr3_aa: CASSQVPPLSSGHRERSSYEQYF
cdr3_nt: TGTGCCAGCAGCCAAGTTCCGCCGCTCTCTTCGGGCCATAGGGAACGGAGCTCCTACGAGCAGTACTTC

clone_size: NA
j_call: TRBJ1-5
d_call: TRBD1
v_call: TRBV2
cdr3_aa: CASSVAGGSQPQHF
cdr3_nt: TGTGCCAGCAGTGTCGCAGGGGGAAGTCAGCCCCAGCATTTT

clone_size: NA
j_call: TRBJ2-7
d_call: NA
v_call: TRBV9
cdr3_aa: CASSPGLLVYEQYF
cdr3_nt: TGTGCCAGCAGCCCGGGACTTCTGGTCTACGAGCAGTACTTC

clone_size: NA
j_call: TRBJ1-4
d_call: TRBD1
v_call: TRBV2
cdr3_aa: CASTKTGSNEKLFF
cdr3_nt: TGTGCCAGCACCAAGACAGGGTCGAATGAAAAACTGTTTTTT

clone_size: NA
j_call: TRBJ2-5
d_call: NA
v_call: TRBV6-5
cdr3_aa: CASSYSTGLVETQYF
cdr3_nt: TGTGCCAGCAGTTACTCGACAGGACTAGTGGAGACCCAGTACTTC

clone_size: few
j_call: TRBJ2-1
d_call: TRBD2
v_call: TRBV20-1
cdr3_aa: CSARSGGRSYNEQFF
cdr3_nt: TGCAGTGCTAGGTCGGGCGGGAGGTCCTACAATGAGCAGTTCTTC

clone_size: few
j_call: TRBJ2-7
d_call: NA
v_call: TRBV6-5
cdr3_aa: CASSYSPSRPYEQYF
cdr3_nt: TGTGCCAGCAGTTACTCCCCCTCGAGACCCTACGAGCAGTACTTC

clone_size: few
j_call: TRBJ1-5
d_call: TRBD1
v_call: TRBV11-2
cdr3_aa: CASSLGGQGYEPQHF
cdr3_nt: TGTGCCAGCAGCTTAGGGGGACAGGGCTACGAGCCCCAGCATTTT

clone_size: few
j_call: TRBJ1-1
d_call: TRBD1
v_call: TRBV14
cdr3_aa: CASSPTGGMNTEAFF
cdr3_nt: TGTGCCAGCAGCCCTACAGGGGGAATGAACACTGAAGCTTTCTTT

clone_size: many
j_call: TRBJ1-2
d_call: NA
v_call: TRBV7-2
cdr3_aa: CASSLDGGYTF
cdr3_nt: TGTGCCAGCAGCTTGGACGGAGGCTACACCTTC

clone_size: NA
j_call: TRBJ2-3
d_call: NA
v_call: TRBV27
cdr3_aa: CASSPFQGSTDTQYF
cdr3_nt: TGTGCCAGCAGTCCTTTCCAAGGGAGCACAGATACGCAGTATTTT

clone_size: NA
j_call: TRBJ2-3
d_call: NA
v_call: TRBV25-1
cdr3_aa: CALEAETGTETQYF
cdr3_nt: TGTGCCCTAGAGGCGGAGACGGGCACAGAGACGCAGTATTTT

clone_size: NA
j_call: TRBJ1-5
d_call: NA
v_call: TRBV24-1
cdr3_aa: CATSDLDSPGDQPQHF
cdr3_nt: TGTGCCACCAGTGATTTAGATTCTCCTGGGGATCAGCCCCAGCATTTT

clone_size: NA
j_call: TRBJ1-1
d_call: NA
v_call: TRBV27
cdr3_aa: CASGEGYEAFF
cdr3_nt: TGTGCCAGCGGCGAAGGGTATGAAGCTTTCTTT

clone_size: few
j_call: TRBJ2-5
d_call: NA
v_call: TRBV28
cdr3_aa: CASSWLTGRETQYF
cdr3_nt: TGTGCCAGCAGTTGGCTGACAGGCAGGGAGACCCAGTACTTC